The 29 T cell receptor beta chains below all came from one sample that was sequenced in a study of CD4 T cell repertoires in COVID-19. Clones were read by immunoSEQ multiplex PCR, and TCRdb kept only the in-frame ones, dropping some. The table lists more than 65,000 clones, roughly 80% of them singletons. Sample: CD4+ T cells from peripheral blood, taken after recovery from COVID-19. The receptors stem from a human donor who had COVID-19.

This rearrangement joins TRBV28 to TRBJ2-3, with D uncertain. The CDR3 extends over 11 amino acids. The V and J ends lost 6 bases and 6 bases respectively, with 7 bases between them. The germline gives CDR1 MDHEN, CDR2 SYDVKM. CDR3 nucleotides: TGTGCCAGCAGCACTGAGGATACGCAGTATTTT. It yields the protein CASSTEDTQYF.

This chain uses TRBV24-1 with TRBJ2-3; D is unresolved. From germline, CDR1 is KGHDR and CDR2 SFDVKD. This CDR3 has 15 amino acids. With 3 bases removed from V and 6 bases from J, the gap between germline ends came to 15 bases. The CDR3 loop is CATSDASRPTDTQYF. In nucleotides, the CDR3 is TGTGCCACCAGTGATGCCTCTCGCCCAACCGATACGCAGTATTTT.

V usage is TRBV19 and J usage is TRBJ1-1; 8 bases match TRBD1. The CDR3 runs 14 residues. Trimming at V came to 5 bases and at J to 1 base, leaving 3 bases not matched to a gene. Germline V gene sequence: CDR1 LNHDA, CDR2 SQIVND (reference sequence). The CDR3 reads CASSSQGGNTEAFF. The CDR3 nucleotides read TGTGCCAGTAGTTCACAGGGGGGGAACACTGAAGCTTTCTTT.

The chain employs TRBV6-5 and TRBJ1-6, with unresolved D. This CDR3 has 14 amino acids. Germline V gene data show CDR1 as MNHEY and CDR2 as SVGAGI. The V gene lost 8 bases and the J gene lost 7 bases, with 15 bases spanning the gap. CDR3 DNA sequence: TGTGCCAGCCGTCGGGCGGCAGCCAATTCACCCCTCCACTTT. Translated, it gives CASRRAAANSPLHF.

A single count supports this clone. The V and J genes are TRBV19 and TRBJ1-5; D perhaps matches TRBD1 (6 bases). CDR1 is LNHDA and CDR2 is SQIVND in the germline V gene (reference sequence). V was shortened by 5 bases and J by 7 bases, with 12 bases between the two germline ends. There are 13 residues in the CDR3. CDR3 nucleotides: TGTGCCAGTAGTCAGGGGTCCCGGCAGCCCCAGCATTTT. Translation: CASSQGSRQPQHF.

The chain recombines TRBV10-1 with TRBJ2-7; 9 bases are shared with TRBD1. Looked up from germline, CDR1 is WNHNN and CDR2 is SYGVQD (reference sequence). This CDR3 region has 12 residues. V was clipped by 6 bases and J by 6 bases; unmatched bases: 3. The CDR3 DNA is TGCGCCAGCAGGGGACAGGGCGGCGAGCAGTACTTC. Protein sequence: CASRGQGGEQYF.

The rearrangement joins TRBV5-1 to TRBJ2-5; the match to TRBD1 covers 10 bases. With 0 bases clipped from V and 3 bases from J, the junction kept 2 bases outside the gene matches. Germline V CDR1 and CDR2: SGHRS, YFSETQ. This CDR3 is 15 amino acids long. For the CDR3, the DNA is TGCGCCAGCAGCTTGGCAGGGACAGGGGAAGAGACCCAGTACTTC. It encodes CASSLAGTGEETQYF.

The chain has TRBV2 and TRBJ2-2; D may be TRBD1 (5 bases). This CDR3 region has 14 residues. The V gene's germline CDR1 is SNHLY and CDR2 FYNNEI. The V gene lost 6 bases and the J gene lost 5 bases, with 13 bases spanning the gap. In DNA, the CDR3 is TGTGCCAGCAGGAAGGGGCAGGGAACCGGGGAGCTGTTTTTT. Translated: CASRKGQGTGELFF.

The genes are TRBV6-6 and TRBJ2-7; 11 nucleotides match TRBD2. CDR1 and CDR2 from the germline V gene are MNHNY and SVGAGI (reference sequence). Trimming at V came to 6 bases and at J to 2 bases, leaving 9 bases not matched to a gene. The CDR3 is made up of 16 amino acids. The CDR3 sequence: CASRGSTSGATYEQYF. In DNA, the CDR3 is TGTGCCAGCAGGGGTTCGACTAGCGGGGCCACCTACGAGCAGTACTTC.

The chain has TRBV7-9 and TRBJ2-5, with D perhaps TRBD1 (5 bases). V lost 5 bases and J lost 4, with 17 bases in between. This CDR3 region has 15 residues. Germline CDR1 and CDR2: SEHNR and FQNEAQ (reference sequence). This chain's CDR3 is CASSPLAGPGETQYF. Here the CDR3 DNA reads TGTGCCAGCAGCCCCTTGGCAGGGCCGGGAGAGACCCAGTACTTC.

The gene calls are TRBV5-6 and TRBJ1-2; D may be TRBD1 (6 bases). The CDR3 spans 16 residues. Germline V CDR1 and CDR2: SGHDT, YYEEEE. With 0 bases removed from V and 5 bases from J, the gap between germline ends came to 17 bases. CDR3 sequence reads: CASSLAGDIVLYGYTF. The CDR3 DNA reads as TGTGCCAGCAGCTTGGCCGGGGACATAGTTCTTTATGGCTACACCTTC.

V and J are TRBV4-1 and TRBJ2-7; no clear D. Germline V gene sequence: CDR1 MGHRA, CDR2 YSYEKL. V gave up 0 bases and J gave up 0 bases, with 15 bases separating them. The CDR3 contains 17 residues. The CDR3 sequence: CASSQEEADGSSYEQYF. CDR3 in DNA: TGCGCCAGCAGCCAAGAAGAGGCGGACGGTAGCTCCTACGAGCAGTACTTC.

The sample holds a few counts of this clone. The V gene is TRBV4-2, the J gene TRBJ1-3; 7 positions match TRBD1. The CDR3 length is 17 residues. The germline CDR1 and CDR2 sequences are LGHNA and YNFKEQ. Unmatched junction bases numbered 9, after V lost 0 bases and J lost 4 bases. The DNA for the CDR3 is TGTGCCAGCAGCCAAGAGACGACAGGACAGGTGGGAAACACCATATATTTT. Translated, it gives CASSQETTGQVGNTIYF.

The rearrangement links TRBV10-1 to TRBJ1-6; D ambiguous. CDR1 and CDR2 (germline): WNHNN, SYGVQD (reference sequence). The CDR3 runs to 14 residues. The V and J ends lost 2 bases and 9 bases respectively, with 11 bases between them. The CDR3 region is CASSERTVGSPLHF. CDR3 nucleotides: TGCGCCAGCAGTGAGAGGACGGTGGGTTCACCCCTCCACTTT.

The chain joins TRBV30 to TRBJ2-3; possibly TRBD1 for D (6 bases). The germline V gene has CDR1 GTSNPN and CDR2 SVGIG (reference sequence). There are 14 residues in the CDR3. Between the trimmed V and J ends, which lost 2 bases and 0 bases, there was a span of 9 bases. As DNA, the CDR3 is TGTGCCTGGAGTAGGGACACCAGCACAGATACGCAGTATTTT. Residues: CAWSRDTSTDTQYF. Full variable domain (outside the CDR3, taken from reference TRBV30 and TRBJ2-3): SQTIHQWPATLVQPVGSPLSLECTVEGTSNPNLYWYRQAAGRGLQLLFYSVGIGQISSEVPQNLSASRPQDRQFILSSKKLLLSDSGFYLCAWSRDTSTDTQYFGPGTRLTVL.

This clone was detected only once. CDR3 DNA sequence: TGTGCCAGTAGTATAGATCGCGGACCTACCTACGAGCAGTACTTC. It specifies CASSIDRGPTYEQYF. The chain uses TRBV19 and TRBJ2-7; D remains unclear. In germline, CDR1 is LNHDA, CDR2 SQIVND (reference sequence). CDR3 size: 15 residues. Trimming removed 0 bases at V and 2 bases at J, with 11 bases between.

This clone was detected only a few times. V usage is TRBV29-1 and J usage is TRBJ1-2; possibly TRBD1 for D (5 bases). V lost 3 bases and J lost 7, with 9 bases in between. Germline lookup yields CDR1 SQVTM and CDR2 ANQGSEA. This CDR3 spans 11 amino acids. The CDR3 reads CSVEQGSGYTF. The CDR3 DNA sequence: TGCAGCGTTGAGCAGGGTAGTGGCTACACCTTC.

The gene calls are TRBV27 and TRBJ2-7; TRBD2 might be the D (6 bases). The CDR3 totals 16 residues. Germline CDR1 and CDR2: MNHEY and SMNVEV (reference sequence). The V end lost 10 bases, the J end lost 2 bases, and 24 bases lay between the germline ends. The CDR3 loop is CATSTEGRDGTYEQYF. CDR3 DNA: TGTGCCACCTCGACTGAAGGGCGGGATGGAACCTACGAGCAGTACTTC.

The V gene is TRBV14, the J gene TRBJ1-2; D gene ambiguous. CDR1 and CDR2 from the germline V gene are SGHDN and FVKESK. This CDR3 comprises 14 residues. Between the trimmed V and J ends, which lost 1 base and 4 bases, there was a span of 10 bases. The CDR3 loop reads CASSQVNSAYGYTF. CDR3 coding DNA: TGTGCCAGCAGCCAAGTTAACAGCGCCTATGGCTACACCTTC.

CDR3 bases: TGCAGTGCTAGTTCTGCCCGAGAACCCTACGAGCAGTACTTC. This encodes CSASSAREPYEQYF. The V gene is TRBV20-1, the J gene TRBJ2-7; D is ambiguous. The V gene's germline CDR1 is DFQATT and CDR2 SNEGSKA (reference sequence). This CDR3 is built from 14 residues. Trimming pared 3 bases from V and 2 bases from J, leaving 14 bases between.

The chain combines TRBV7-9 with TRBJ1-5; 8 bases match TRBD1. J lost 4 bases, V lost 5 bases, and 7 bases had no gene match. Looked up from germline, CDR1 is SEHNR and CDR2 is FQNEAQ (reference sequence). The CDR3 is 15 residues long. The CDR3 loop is CASSASGGQNQPQHF. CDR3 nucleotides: TGTGCCAGCAGCGCCTCAGGGGGCCAGAATCAGCCCCAGCATTTT.

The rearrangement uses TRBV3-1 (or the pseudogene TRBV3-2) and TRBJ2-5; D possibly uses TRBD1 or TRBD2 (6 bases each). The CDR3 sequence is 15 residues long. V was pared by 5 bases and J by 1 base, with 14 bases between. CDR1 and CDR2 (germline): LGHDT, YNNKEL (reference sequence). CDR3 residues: CASSSGGGIQETQYF. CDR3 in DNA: TGTGCCAGCAGCTCCGGAGGGGGAATCCAAGAGACCCAGTACTTC.

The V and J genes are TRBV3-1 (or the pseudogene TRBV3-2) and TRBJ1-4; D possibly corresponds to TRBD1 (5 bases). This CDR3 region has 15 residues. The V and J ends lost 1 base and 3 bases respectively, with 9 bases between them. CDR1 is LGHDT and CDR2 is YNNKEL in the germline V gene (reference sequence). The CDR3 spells CASSQGGRANEKLFF. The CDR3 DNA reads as TGTGCCAGCAGCCAAGGGGGGAGGGCTAATGAAAAACTGTTTTTT.

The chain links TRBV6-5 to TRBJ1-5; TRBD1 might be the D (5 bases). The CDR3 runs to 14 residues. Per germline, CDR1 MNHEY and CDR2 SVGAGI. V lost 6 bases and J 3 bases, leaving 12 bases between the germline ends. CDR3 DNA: TGTGCCAGCAGCTCCGCCGGGACCAATCAGCCCCAGCATTTT. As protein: CASSSAGTNQPQHF.

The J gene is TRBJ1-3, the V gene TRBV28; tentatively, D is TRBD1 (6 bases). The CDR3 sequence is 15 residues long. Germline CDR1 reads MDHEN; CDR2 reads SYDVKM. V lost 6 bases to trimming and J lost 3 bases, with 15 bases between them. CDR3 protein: CASRESGADGNTIYF. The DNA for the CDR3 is TGTGCCAGCAGGGAGTCAGGGGCCGATGGAAACACCATATATTTT.

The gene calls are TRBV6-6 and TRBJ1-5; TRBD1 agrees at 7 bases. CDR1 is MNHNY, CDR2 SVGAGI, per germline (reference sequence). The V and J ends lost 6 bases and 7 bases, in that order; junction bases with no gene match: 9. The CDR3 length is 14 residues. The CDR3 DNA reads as TGTGCCAGCAGCCCAGACAGGGCTGCGCAGCCCCAGCATTTT. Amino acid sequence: CASSPDRAAQPQHF.

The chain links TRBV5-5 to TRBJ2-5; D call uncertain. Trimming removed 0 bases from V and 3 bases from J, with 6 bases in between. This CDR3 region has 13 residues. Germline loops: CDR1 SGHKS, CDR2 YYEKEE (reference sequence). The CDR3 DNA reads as TGTGCCAGCAGCTTGGCCTGGGAAGAGACCCAGTACTTC. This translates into CASSLAWEETQYF.

The CDR3 coding sequence is TGTGCCACCAGCAGACCGGATATAGCAGGGGCCTATGGCTACACCTTC. Its protein product is CATSRPDIAGAYGYTF. The chain carries TRBV15 and TRBJ1-2, with TRBD1 as a possible D gene (6 bases). The V and J ends lost 2 bases and 4 bases respectively, with 17 bases between them. The germline CDR1 and CDR2 sequences are LNHNV and YYDKDF (reference sequence). CDR3 length equals 16 residues.

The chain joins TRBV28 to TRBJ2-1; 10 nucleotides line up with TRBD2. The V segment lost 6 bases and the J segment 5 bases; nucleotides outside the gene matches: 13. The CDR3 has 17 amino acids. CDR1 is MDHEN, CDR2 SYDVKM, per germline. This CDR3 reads CASSSMGGLAGDNEQFF. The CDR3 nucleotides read TGTGCCAGCAGCTCCATGGGGGGTCTAGCGGGGGACAATGAGCAGTTCTTC.